Listed below are T cell receptor beta chains from one sample, sequenced in a study of PD-1 blockade in classical Hodgkin lymphoma. TCRdb's table, derived via immunoSEQ multiplex PCR, lists solely in-frame clones and lacks some. The profile shows about 97,000 clones, 65% to 85% of them singletons. The sequencing here drew on peripheral blood mononuclear cells (PBMCs), taken at baseline. These receptors were collected from a human donor with classical Hodgkin lymphoma. The CDR3 runs from the conserved cysteine through the conserved F or W. Each record gives: D gene, clone size, CDR3 length, V gene, J gene, CDR3 protein, CDR3 DNA. D genes are given only for firm matches. Clone size appears in some rows only: once, few, many, or a class for an expanded clone.

D gene: TRBD1; clone size: .; CDR3 length: 15; V gene: TRBV5-1; J gene: TRBJ2-7; CDR3 protein: CASSSTGQGPYEQYF; CDR3 DNA: TGCGCCAGCAGCTCTACGGGACAGGGGCCCTACGAGCAGTACTTC
D gene: TRBD2; clone size: .; CDR3 length: 15; V gene: TRBV6-5; J gene: TRBJ2-1; CDR3 protein: CASSSLEAGGREQFF; CDR3 DNA: TGTGCCAGCAGCTCCCTCGAAGCGGGAGGGAGGGAGCAGTTCTTC
D gene: TRBD2; clone size: .; CDR3 length: 15; V gene: TRBV4-3; J gene: TRBJ2-5; CDR3 protein: CASSQDRGGGKTQYF; CDR3 DNA: TGCGCCAGCAGCCAAGATCGGGGGGGCGGAAAGACCCAGTACTTC
D gene: .; clone size: few; CDR3 length: 15; V gene: TRBV19; J gene: TRBJ2-5; CDR3 protein: CASSTRSLSTETQYF; CDR3 DNA: TGTGCCAGTAGTACGAGGTCCCTCTCCACAGAGACCCAGTACTTC
D gene: .; clone size: .; CDR3 length: 12; V gene: TRBV30; J gene: TRBJ2-7; CDR3 protein: CAWSVGGYEQYF; CDR3 DNA: TGTGCCTGGAGTGTAGGAGGGTACGAGCAGTACTTC
D gene: .; clone size: few; CDR3 length: 14; V gene: TRBV6-5; J gene: TRBJ1-1; CDR3 protein: CASSFQWGNTEAFF; CDR3 DNA: TGTGCCAGCAGTTTCCAATGGGGGAACACTGAAGCTTTCTTT
D gene: TRBD2; clone size: .; CDR3 length: 19; V gene: TRBV5-1; J gene: TRBJ2-6; CDR3 protein: CASSLGASGLHSGANVLTF; CDR3 DNA: TGCGCCAGCAGCTTGGGGGCTAGCGGCCTTCACTCTGGGGCCAACGTCCTGACTTTC
D gene: TRBD2; clone size: .; CDR3 length: 19; V gene: TRBV5-1; J gene: TRBJ2-1; CDR3 protein: CASSLYPSGRPLTYNEQFF; CDR3 DNA: TGCGCCAGCAGCTTGTACCCTAGCGGGAGACCGCTTACCTACAATGAGCAGTTCTTC
D gene: .; clone size: once; CDR3 length: 17; V gene: TRBV5-4; J gene: TRBJ2-1; CDR3 protein: CASSLDGSGGSYNEQFF; CDR3 DNA: TGTGCCAGCAGCTTGGACGGGAGTGGGGGTTCCTACAATGAGCAGTTCTTC
D gene: .; clone size: .; CDR3 length: 17; V gene: TRBV11-1; J gene: TRBJ2-2; CDR3 protein: CASSPGPLRSTTGELFF; CDR3 DNA: TGTGCCAGCAGCCCGGGCCCGCTGAGGAGTACCACCGGGGAGCTGTTTTTT
D gene: TRBD2; clone size: .; CDR3 length: 16; V gene: TRBV27; J gene: TRBJ2-5; CDR3 protein: CASSSGLAVTKETQYF; CDR3 DNA: TGTGCCAGCAGTTCAGGACTAGCGGTTACTAAAGAGACCCAGTACTTC
D gene: TRBD1; clone size: .; CDR3 length: 13; V gene: TRBV5-6; J gene: TRBJ1-2; CDR3 protein: CASSLGQGAGYTF; CDR3 DNA: TGTGCCAGCAGTTTGGGACAGGGGGCTGGCTACACCTTC
D gene: TRBD2; clone size: .; CDR3 length: 16; V gene: TRBV6-6; J gene: TRBJ2-1; CDR3 protein: CASSYLGGTTNNEQFF; CDR3 DNA: TGTGCCAGCAGTTACTTGGGCGGGACTACCAACAATGAGCAGTTCTTC
D gene: .; clone size: .; CDR3 length: 14; V gene: TRBV9; J gene: TRBJ2-3; CDR3 protein: CASSVVQGTDTQYF; CDR3 DNA: TGTGCCAGCAGCGTAGTACAGGGCACAGATACGCAGTATTTT
D gene: .; clone size: once; CDR3 length: 14; V gene: TRBV5-6; J gene: TRBJ2-1; CDR3 protein: CASSPEGLYNEQFF; CDR3 DNA: TGTGCCAGCAGCCCGGAGGGCTTATACAATGAGCAGTTCTTC
D gene: .; clone size: few; CDR3 length: 11; V gene: TRBV28; J gene: TRBJ1-5; CDR3 protein: CATNSNQPQHF; CDR3 DNA: TGTGCCACTAATAGCAATCAGCCCCAGCATTTT
D gene: .; clone size: .; CDR3 length: 14; V gene: TRBV4-2; J gene: TRBJ1-1; CDR3 protein: CASSQDSGNTEAFF; CDR3 DNA: TGTGCCAGCAGCCAAGACTCGGGGAACACTGAAGCTTTCTTT
D gene: .; clone size: .; CDR3 length: 14; V gene: TRBV5-1; J gene: TRBJ1-4; CDR3 protein: CASSLDSTGEKLFF; CDR3 DNA: TGCGCCAGCAGCTTGGATAGTACGGGCGAAAAACTGTTTTTT
D gene: .; clone size: .; CDR3 length: 14; V gene: TRBV10-3; J gene: TRBJ1-1; CDR3 protein: CAISRNLPNTEAFF; CDR3 DNA: TGTGCCATCAGCCGGAACTTACCGAACACTGAAGCTTTCTTT
D gene: TRBD1; clone size: few; CDR3 length: 17; V gene: TRBV4-2; J gene: TRBJ2-7; CDR3 protein: CASSQEIRDRENHEQYF; CDR3 DNA: TGTGCCAGCAGCCAAGAAATCCGGGACAGGGAAAACCACGAGCAGTACTTC
D gene: .; clone size: .; CDR3 length: 13; V gene: TRBV28; J gene: TRBJ2-1; CDR3 protein: CASSPIQGGEQFF; CDR3 DNA: TGTGCCAGCAGTCCCATCCAAGGAGGTGAGCAGTTCTTC
D gene: TRBD1; clone size: .; CDR3 length: 19; V gene: TRBV28; J gene: TRBJ1-5; CDR3 protein: CASSPTPGTVDYSNQPQHF; CDR3 DNA: TGTGCCAGCAGCCCAACCCCCGGGACAGTTGATTATAGCAATCAGCCCCAGCATTTT
D gene: .; clone size: once; CDR3 length: 15; V gene: TRBV7-9; J gene: TRBJ2-4; CDR3 protein: CASSLGWSAGDIQYF; CDR3 DNA: TGTGCCAGCAGCTTAGGGTGGTCAGCTGGGGACATTCAGTACTTC
D gene: TRBD2; clone size: .; CDR3 length: 18; V gene: TRBV7-9; J gene: TRBJ2-1; CDR3 protein: CASSSPTTSVVDYNEQFF; CDR3 DNA: TGTGCCAGCAGCTCCCCCACGACTAGCGTGGTTGACTACAATGAGCAGTTCTTC
D gene: .; clone size: .; CDR3 length: 12; V gene: TRBV5-6; J gene: TRBJ2-5; CDR3 protein: CASRTSKETQYF; CDR3 DNA: TGTGCCAGCAGGACGTCAAAAGAGACCCAGTACTTC